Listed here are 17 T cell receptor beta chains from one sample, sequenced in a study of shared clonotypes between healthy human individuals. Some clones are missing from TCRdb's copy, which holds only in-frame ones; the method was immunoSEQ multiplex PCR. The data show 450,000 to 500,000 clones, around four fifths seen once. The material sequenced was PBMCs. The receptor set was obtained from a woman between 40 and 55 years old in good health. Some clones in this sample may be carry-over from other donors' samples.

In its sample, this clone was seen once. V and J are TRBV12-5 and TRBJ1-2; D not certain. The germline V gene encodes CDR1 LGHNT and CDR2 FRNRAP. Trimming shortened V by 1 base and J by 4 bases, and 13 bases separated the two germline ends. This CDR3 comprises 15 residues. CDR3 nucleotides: TGTGCTAGTGGTTTGGGGCCATTGGACCCCTATGGCTACACCTTC. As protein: CASGLGPLDPYGYTF.

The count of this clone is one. The CDR3 sequence: CASSWGLNTEAFF. CDR3 sequence (DNA): TGTGCCAGCAGCTGGGGCCTGAACACTGAAGCTTTCTTT. This chain joins TRBV5-4 and TRBJ1-1; tentatively, D is TRBD1 (5 bases). Trimming shortened V by 3 bases and J by 0 bases, and 6 bases separated the two germline ends. Looked up from germline, CDR1 is SGHNT and CDR2 is YYREEE (reference sequence). This CDR3 has 13 amino acids.

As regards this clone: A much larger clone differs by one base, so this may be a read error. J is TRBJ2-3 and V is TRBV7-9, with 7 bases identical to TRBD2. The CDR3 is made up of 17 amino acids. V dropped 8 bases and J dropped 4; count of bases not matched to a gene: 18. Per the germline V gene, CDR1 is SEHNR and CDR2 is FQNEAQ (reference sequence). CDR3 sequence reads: CASGPPFRLAGADTQYF. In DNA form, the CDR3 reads TGTGCCAGCGGCCCGCCTTTTAGACTAGCTGGCGCAGATACGCAGTATTTT.

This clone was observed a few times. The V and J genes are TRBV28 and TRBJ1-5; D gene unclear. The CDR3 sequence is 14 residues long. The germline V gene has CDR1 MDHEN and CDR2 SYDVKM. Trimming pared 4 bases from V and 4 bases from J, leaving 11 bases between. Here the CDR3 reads CASSSPTWNQPQHF. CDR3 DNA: TGTGCCAGCAGTTCCCCGACATGGAATCAGCCCCAGCATTTT.

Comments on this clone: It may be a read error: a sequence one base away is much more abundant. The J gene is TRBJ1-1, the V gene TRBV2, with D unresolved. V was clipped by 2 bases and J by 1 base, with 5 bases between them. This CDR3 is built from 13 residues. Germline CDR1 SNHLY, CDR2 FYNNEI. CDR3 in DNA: TGTGCCAGCAGTGAATGGGGGAACACTGAAGCTTTCTTT. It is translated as CASSEWGNTEAFF.

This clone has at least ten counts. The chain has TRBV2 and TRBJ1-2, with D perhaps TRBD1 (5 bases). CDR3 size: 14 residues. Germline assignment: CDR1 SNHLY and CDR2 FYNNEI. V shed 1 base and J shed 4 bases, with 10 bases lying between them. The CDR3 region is CASSEGGTLYGYTF. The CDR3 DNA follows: TGTGCCAGCAGTGAAGGGGGCACCCTCTATGGCTACACCTTC.

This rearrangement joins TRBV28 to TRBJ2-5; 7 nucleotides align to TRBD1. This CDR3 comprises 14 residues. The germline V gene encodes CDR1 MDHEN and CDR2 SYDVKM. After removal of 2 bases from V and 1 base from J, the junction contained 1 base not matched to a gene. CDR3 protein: CASSLAGGQETQYF. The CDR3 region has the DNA TGTGCCAGCAGTTTAGCAGGGGGCCAAGAGACCCAGTACTTC.

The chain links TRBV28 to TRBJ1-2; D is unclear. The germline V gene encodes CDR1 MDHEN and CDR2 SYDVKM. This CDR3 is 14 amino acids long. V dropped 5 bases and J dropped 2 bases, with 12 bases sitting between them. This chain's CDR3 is CASSTGLHNYGYTF. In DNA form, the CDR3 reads TGTGCCAGCAGTACCGGACTCCACAACTATGGCTACACCTTC.

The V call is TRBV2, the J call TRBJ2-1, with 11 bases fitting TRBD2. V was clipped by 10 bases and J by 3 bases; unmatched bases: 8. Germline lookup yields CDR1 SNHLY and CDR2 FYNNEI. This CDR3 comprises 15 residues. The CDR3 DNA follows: TGTGCCACCCGAAGGGGGACTAGCGGCTACAATGAGCAGTTCTTC. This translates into CATRRGTSGYNEQFF.

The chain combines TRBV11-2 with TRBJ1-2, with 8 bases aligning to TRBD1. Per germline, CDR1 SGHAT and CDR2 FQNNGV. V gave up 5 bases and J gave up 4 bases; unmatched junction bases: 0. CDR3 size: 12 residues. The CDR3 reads CASSQGAYGYTF. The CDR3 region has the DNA TGTGCCAGCAGCCAGGGGGCCTATGGCTACACCTTC. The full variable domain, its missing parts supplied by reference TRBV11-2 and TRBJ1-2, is EAGVAQSPRYKIIEKRQSVAFWCNPISGHATLYWYQQILGQGPKLLIQFQNNGVVDDSQLPKDRFSAERLKGVDSTLKIQPAKLEDSAVYLCASSQGAYGYTFGSGTRLTVV.

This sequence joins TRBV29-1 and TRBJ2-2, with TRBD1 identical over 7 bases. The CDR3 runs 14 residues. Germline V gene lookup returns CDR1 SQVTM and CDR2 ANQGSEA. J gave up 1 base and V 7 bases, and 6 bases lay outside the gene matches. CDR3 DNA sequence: TGCAGCGCCGGGACAGCCGGGAACACCGGGGAGCTGTTTTTT. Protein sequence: CSAGTAGNTGELFF.

Here the CDR3 reads CASSTGTGGGNEQFF. The CDR3 nucleotides read TGTGCCAGTAGTACCGGGACAGGGGGAGGGAATGAGCAGTTCTTC. The rearrangement uses TRBV19 and TRBJ2-1; 11 nucleotides align to TRBD1. This CDR3 comprises 15 residues. Per the germline V gene, CDR1 is LNHDA and CDR2 is SQIVND (reference sequence). The trim removed 4 bases at V and 7 bases at J, leaving 6 bases unmatched.

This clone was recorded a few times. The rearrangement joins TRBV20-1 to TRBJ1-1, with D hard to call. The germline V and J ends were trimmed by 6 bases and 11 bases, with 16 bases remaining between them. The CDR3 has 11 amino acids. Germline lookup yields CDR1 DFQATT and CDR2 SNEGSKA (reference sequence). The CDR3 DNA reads TGCAGTGCCCTTATCTCGGACGTGGCTTTCTTT. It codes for CSALISDVAFF.

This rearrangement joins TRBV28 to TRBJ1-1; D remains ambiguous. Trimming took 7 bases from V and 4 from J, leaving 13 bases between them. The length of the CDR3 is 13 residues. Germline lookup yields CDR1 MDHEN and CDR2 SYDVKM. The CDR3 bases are TGTGCCAGCAAAAGTTTCGGTTTCACTGAAGCTTTCTTT. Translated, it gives CASKSFGFTEAFF.

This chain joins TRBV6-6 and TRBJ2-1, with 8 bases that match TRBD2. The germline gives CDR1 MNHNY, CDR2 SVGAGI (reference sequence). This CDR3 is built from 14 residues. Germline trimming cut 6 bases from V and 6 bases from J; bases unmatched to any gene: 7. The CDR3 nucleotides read TGTGCCAGCAGGGCGGGACTAGTTGGCAATGAGCAGTTCTTC. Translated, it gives CASRAGLVGNEQFF.

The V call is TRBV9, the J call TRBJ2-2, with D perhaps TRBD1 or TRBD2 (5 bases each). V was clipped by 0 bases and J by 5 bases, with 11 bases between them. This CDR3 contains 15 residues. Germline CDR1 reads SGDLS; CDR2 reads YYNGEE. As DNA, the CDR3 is TGTGCCAGCAGCGTAGGGGGGTTAAGGACCGGGGAGCTGTTTTTT. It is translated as CASSVGGLRTGELFF.

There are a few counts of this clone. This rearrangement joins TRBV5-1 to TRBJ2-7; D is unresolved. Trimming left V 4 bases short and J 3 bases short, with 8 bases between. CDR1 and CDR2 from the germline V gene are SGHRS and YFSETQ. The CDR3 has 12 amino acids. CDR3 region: CASSRDGYEQYF. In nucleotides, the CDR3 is TGCGCCAGCAGCAGAGACGGCTACGAGCAGTACTTC.